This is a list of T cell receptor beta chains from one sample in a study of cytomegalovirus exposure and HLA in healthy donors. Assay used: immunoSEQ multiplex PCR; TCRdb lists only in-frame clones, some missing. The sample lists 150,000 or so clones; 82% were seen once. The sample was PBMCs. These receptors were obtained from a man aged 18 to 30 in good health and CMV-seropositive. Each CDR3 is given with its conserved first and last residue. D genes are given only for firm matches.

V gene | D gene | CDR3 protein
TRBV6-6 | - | CASRQGVRDYGYTF
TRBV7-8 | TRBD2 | CASSHSAGGPYEQYF
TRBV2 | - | CASSGRGNTDTQYF
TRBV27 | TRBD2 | CASSWSVLAGYEQYF
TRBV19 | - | CASSIGGYSNQPQHF
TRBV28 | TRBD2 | CASSKRLAGRNTQYF
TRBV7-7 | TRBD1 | CASSRQGGTREQYF
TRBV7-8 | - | CASSRYWEVSNTEAFF
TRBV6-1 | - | CASIMAGPYGYTF
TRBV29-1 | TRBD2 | CSVDSGRVPYNEQFF
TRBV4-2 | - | CASSQDQGGFPYGYTF
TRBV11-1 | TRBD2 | CASSLRGGIPGELFF
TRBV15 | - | CATSRDRQRTSGNTIYF
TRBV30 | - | CAWSSGGRNTEAFF
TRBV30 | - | CAWSVTVTSGGYTF
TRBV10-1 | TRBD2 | CASSRLAGDTGELFF
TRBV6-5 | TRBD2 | CASSYSLAGSYNEQFF
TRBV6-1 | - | CASSGGRGGNQPQHF
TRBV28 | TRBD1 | CASSSWTGTGELFF
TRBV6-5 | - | CASSWSGSPNTEAFF
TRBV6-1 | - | CASVRGTEGSGELFF
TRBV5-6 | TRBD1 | CASSPDRGSYGYTF
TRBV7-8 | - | CASDPGISYEQYF
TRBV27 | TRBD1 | CASSYGTGGEKLFF
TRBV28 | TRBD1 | CASSDGPGGNYGYTF
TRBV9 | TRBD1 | CASSVQGAASGNTIYF
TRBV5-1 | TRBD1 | CASSPAGGIYGYTF
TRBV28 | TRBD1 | CASRTGGGEQYF
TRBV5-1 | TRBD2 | CASSSTGKGLAGVGETQYF
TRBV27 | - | CASSLNNEQYF
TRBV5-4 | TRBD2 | CASSPGGGRAVDTQYF
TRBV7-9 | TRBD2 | CSSSLASGSGVIGELFF
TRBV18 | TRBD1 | CASSPPGQGFQPQHF
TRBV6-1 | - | CASSDESWRETQYF
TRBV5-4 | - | CASSFGQPGPNQPQHF
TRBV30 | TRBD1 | CAWKTGGLSYEQYF
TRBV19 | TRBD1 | CASSIQGQGQPQHF
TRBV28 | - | CASSPPRGVNTEAFF
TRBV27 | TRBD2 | CASSLREGYEQYF
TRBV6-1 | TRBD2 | CASSVLAGGRDEQYF
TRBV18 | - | CASSPTEGGNQPQHF
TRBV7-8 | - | CASSLEGRGGAAPTF
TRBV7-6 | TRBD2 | CASTPQAGRSSGANVLTF
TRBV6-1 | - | CASSEDRVLKPNTEAFF
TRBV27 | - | CASSLSAGQVSQPQHF
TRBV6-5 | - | CASSYSGPGNYGYTF
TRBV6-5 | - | CASRTLRGMTDTQYF
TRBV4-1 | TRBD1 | CASSSGQGGGQPQHF
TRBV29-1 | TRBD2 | CSVEDRTSGDYEQFF
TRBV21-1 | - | CASSKRCRGSNQPQHF
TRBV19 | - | CASSNGQSYEQYF
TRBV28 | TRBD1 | CASSSYTYRGPGYNEQFF
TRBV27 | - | CASSLLGAGSYNQPQHF
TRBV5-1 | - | CASSFGSQANEKLFF